These 21 T cell receptor beta chains were all obtained from the same sample, sequenced in a study of patients and donors after allogeneic stem cell transplantation. TCRdb re-called the RT-PCR reads with MiXCR, one entry per CDR3 protein. The table includes tens of thousands of distinct CDR3 sequences, roughly 50% detected once. Sequenced material: blood, either unsorted or a sorted T cell fraction (not recorded which). The source is a human donor who was either an allogeneic HSCT recipient or a stem cell or donor lymphocyte infusion donor (not recorded which). It is not recorded whose cells these are; they may come from a transplant donor.

This clonotype has a handful of counts. This chain links TRBV5-5 with TRBJ1-5, with D unclear. The germline V gene has CDR1 SGHKS and CDR2 YYEKEE (reference sequence). The V end lost 0 bases, the J end lost 1 base, and 11 bases lay between the germline ends. The CDR3 consists of 16 residues. As DNA, the CDR3 is TGTGCCAGCAGCTTGGCCGGGGAACGGAGCAATCAGCCCCAGCATTTT. Translation: CASSLAGERSNQPQHF.

This rearrangement joins TRBV6-6 to TRBJ1-5; TRBD1 might be the D (5 bases). Trimming removed 0 bases at V and 1 base at J, with 16 bases between. CDR1 MNHNY and CDR2 SVGAGI come from the germline V gene (reference sequence). The CDR3 consists of 18 residues. The CDR3: CASSYSPVGALSNQPQHF. The CDR3 DNA sequence: TGTGCCAGCAGTTACTCACCTGTAGGGGCCCTAAGCAATCAGCCCCAGCATTTT.

The rearrangement uses TRBV20-1 and TRBJ1-1; no reliable D call. Trimming took off 1 base at V and 2 bases at J, with 11 bases between the two ends. Germline V gene sequence: CDR1 DFQATT, CDR2 SNEGSKA (reference sequence). The CDR3 covers 14 residues. The CDR3 reads CSARGAAGNTEAFF. The DNA for the CDR3 is TGCAGTGCTAGAGGAGCGGCAGGAAACACTGAAGCTTTCTTT.

The chain combines TRBV20-1 with TRBJ2-7; 7 bases line up with TRBD2. V shed 3 bases, J shed 2 bases, and the junction held 4 bases outside the gene matches. The CDR3 consists of 13 residues. CDR1 and CDR2 from the germline V gene are DFQATT and SNEGSKA (reference sequence). The CDR3 reads CSASVAGAYEQYF. The CDR3 DNA is TGCAGTGCTAGCGTCGCGGGGGCCTACGAGCAGTACTTC.

V and J are TRBV27 and TRBJ2-7; D gene unclear. CDR3 length: 13 amino acids. Between the trimmed V and J ends, which lost 3 bases and 5 bases, there was a span of 11 bases. CDR1 and CDR2 from the germline V gene are MNHEY and SMNVEV (reference sequence). The CDR3 DNA is TGTGCCAGCAGTTTCCGAGACGTCCACGAGCAGTACTTC. Protein sequence: CASSFRDVHEQYF.

This clonotype appeared a few times. The chain employs TRBV20-1 and TRBJ1-2; 9 positions match TRBD1. This CDR3 has 12 amino acids. Germline CDR1 reads DFQATT; CDR2 reads SNEGSKA (reference sequence). The V segment lost 6 bases and the J segment 6 bases; nucleotides outside the gene matches: 5. CDR3 DNA sequence: TGCAGTGCGAGGGACAGGGCGGATGGCTACACCTTC. Protein: CSARDRADGYTF.

This clonotype was seen just once. The chain uses TRBV6-2 or TRBV6-3 and TRBJ2-1, with a weak D call TRBD2 (5 bases). Trimming left V 2 bases short and J 2 bases short, with 10 bases between. Germline assignment: CDR1 MNHEY and CDR2 SVGEGT. The CDR3 totals 15 residues. This CDR3 is CASSYGLNTYNEQFF. CDR3 coding DNA: TGTGCCAGCAGTTACGGACTGAACACCTACAATGAGCAGTTCTTC.

V gene TRBV20-1 combines with J gene TRBJ2-4; 7 bases line up with TRBD1. Germline V lookup: CDR1 DFQATT, CDR2 SNEGSKA (reference sequence). J gave up 10 bases and V 5 bases, and 14 bases lay outside the gene matches. The CDR3 extends over 14 amino acids. The CDR3 DNA is TGCAGTGCTCGAGGGGACAGCCATTTATCTATTCAGTACTTC. It yields the protein CSARGDSHLSIQYF.

This chain joins TRBV2 and TRBJ1-1, with D maybe TRBD1 (6 bases). V was shortened by 3 bases and J by 3 bases, with 20 bases between the two germline ends. The CDR3 is made up of 17 amino acids. CDR1 and CDR2 from the germline V gene are SNHLY and FYNNEI. CDR3 amino acids: CASSEAFRTVVDTEAFF. The CDR3 DNA follows: TGTGCCAGCAGTGAGGCGTTTAGGACAGTGGTCGACACTGAAGCTTTCTTT.

This sequence joins TRBV4-3 and TRBJ2-3, with a possible D match to TRBD1 (6 bases). V was trimmed by 0 bases and J by 3 bases, leaving 16 bases between them. This CDR3 has 17 amino acids. Germline V gene lookup returns CDR1 LGHNA and CDR2 YSLEER. Here the CDR3 DNA reads TGCGCCAGCAGCCAAGACCTGGGGGCAGGTCGAACAGATACGCAGTATTTT. This translates into CASSQDLGAGRTDTQYF.

This clonotype showed up just once. V is TRBV7-2 and J is TRBJ1-5; D possibly corresponds to TRBD1 (5 bases). The germline V gene has CDR1 SGHTA and CDR2 FQGNSA. The length of the CDR3 is 14 residues. Trimming left V 5 bases short and J 5 bases short, with 13 bases between. CDR3: CASSRVGRDQPQHF. The DNA of the CDR3 is TGTGCCAGCAGCCGCGTGGGACGCGATCAGCCCCAGCATTTT.

The chain joins TRBV28 to TRBJ2-3, with unresolved D. The CDR3 is 14 residues long. Trimming stripped 5 bases from V and 0 bases from J, with 9 bases between. Germline V gene data show CDR1 as MDHEN and CDR2 as SYDVKM. The CDR3 bases are TGTGCCAGCAGTGAAGGACGAAGCACAGATACGCAGTATTTT. It specifies CASSEGRSTDTQYF.

The rearrangement uses TRBV4-1 and TRBJ1-1; D is uncertain. The CDR3 is made up of 15 amino acids. The germline V gene encodes CDR1 MGHRA and CDR2 YSYEKL. With 3 bases removed from V and 3 bases from J, the gap between germline ends came to 14 bases. CDR3: CASSHRGGLDTEAFF. Here the CDR3 DNA reads TGCGCCAGCAGCCACCGGGGAGGGTTGGACACTGAAGCTTTCTTT.

The chain joins TRBV25-1 to TRBJ2-2, with 8 bases that match TRBD1. The CDR3 spans 15 residues. Germline V CDR1 and CDR2: MGHDK, SYGVNS. The V segment lost 5 bases and the J segment 6 bases; nucleotides outside the gene matches: 8. CDR3 coding DNA: TGTGCCAGCAGTTATTTCGACAGGGGACCCGGGGAGCTGTTTTTT. This encodes CASSYFDRGPGELFF. The full variable domain, its missing parts supplied by reference TRBV25-1 and TRBJ2-2, is EADIYQTPRYLVIGTGKKITLECSQTMGHDKMYWYQQDPGMELHLIHYSYGVNSTEKGDLSSESTVSRIRTEHFPLTLESARPSHTSQYLCASSYFDRGPGELFFGEGSRLTVL.

The rearrangement links TRBV7-2 to TRBJ1-1; D remains ambiguous. The germline V gene has CDR1 SGHTA and CDR2 FQGNSA. V was trimmed by 1 base and J by 0 bases, leaving 12 bases between them. The CDR3 has 16 amino acids. The chain's CDR3 is CASSLVSGSLNTEAFF. The CDR3, as DNA: TGTGCCAGCAGCTTAGTTTCGGGTAGCTTGAACACTGAAGCTTTCTTT.

This clonotype was detected a few times. The V gene is TRBV5-6, the J gene TRBJ1-5; D is unclear. The V end lost 1 base, the J end lost 0 bases, and 8 bases lay between the germline ends. The germline V gene encodes CDR1 SGHDT and CDR2 YYEEEE. The CDR3 extends over 15 amino acids. CDR3 bases: TGTGCCAGCAGCTTGATCCGGAATAGCAATCAGCCCCAGCATTTT. Translated, it gives CASSLIRNSNQPQHF.

The gene calls are TRBV28 and TRBJ1-1; 10 positions match TRBD1. The V gene's germline CDR1 is MDHEN and CDR2 SYDVKM. The length of the CDR3 is 12 residues. Germline trimming cut 8 bases from V and 6 bases from J; bases unmatched to any gene: 3. The CDR3 protein is CASPGQGSEAFF. CDR3 sequence (DNA): TGTGCCAGCCCGGGACAGGGGTCTGAAGCTTTCTTT.

This chain uses TRBV28 with TRBJ1-4; 9 bases match TRBD1. CDR1 is MDHEN and CDR2 is SYDVKM in the germline V gene. After removal of 6 bases from V and 1 base from J, the junction contained 9 bases not matched to a gene. The CDR3 has 17 residues. CDR3 amino acids: CASSWTGEGETNEKLFF. Here the CDR3 DNA reads TGTGCCAGCAGCTGGACAGGGGAAGGTGAAACTAATGAAAAACTGTTTTTT.

CDR3 nucleotides: TGTGCCAGCAGTTTCCCGGGACAGGGGGTCAATGAGCAGTTCTTC. Translated: CASSFPGQGVNEQFF. The chain joins TRBV12-3 or TRBV12-4 to TRBJ2-1; TRBD1 aligns across 11 bases. This CDR3 contains 15 residues. The V gene end was trimmed by 3 bases and the J gene end by 6 bases; junction bases not matched to a gene: 4.

For the CDR3, the DNA is TGTGCCGCAGACAGGAAAACGAACACTGAAGCTTTCTTT. Protein product: CAADRKTNTEAFF. The rearrangement links TRBV12-3 or TRBV12-4 to TRBJ1-1; D perhaps matches TRBD1 (6 bases). The CDR3 loop spans 13 amino acids. V gave up 11 bases and J gave up 1 base, with 14 bases separating them.

This clonotype was seen once. The CDR3 region has the DNA TGTGCCAGCAAGGACCCCGGGACCGCGAACACTGAAGCTTTCTTT. Amino acid sequence: CASKDPGTANTEAFF. This chain links TRBV6-1 with TRBJ1-1, with D perhaps TRBD1 (5 bases). Per germline, CDR1 MNHNS and CDR2 SASEGT. This CDR3 has 15 residues. V lost 7 bases to trimming and J lost 1 base, with 16 bases between them.